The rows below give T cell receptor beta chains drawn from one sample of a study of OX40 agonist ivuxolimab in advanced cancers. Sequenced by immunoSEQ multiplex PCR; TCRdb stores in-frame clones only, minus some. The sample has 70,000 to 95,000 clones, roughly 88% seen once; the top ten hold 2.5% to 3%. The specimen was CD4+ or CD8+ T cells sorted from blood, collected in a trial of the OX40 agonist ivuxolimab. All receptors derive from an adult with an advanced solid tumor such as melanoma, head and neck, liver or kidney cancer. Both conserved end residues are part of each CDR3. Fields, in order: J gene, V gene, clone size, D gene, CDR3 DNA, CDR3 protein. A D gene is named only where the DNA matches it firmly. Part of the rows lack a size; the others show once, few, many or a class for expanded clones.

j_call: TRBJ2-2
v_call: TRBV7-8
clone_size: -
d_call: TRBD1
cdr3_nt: TGTGCCAGCAGCAACCGGGACAGGGACACCGGGGAGCTGTTTTTT
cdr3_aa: CASSNRDRDTGELFF

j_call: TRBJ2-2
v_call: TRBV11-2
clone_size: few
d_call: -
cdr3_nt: TGTGCCAGCAGCTTAGGGCGTAAGGGGCTGTTTTTT
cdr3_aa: CASSLGRKGLFF

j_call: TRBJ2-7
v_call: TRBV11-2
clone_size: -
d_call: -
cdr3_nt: TGTGCCAGCAGCGCGGGACAAAACTTCTACGAGCAGTACTTC
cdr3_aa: CASSAGQNFYEQYF

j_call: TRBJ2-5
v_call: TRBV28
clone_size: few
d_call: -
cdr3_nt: TGTGCCAGCAGTTTAGTGGCGGGTACACAAGAGACCCAGTACTTC
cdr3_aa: CASSLVAGTQETQYF

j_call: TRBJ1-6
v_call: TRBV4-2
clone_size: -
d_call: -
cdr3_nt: TGTGCCAGCAGCCAAGACCTACAGGGTAATTCACCCCTCCACTTT
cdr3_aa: CASSQDLQGNSPLHF

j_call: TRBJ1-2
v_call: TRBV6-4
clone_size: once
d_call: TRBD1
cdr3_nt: TGTGCCAGCAGTGTGACAGGGGGATTATCTTCCTATGGCTACACCTTC
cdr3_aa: CASSVTGGLSSYGYTF

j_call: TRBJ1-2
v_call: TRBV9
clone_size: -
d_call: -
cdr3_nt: TGTGCCAGCAGCGTAGTCCCCGCCTATGGCTACACCTTC
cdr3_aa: CASSVVPAYGYTF

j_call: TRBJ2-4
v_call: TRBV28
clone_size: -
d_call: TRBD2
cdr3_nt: TGTGCCAGCAGTTCGGGCAGGGGTACTAGCGGGAGGAGCATTCAGTACTTC
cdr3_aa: CASSSGRGTSGRSIQYF

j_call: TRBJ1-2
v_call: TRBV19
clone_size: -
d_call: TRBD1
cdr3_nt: TGTGCCAGTAGAAAAGGACAGGGGCCTAACTATGGCTACACCTTC
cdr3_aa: CASRKGQGPNYGYTF

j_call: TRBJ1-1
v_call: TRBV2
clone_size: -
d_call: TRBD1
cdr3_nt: TGTGCCAGCAGTGCGGGACAGGAGTACACTGAAGCTTTCTTT
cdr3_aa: CASSAGQEYTEAFF

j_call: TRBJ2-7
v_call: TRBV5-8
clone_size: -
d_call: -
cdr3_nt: TGTGCCAGCAGCTTACAGGGAGGCCACGAGCAGTACTTC
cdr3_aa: CASSLQGGHEQYF

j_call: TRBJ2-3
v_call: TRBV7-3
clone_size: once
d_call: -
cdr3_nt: TGTGCCAGCAGCTTAGTTCCCGGCACAGATACGCAGTATTTT
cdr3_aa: CASSLVPGTDTQYF

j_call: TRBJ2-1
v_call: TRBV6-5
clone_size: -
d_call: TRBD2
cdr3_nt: TGTGCCAGCACCCCCCTAGCGGGGATCAATGAGCAGTTCTTC
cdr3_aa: CASTPLAGINEQFF

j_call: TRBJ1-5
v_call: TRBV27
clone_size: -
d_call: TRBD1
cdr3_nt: TGTGCCAGCAGTTCTCTGGGACAGGGCTTTAATCAGCCCCAGCATTTT
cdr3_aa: CASSSLGQGFNQPQHF

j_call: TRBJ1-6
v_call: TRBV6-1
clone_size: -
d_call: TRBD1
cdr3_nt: TGTGCCACTCACAGGGGGCTGAACTCACCCCTCCACTTT
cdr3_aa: CATHRGLNSPLHF

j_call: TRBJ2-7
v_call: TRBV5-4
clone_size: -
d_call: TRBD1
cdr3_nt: TGTGCCAGCAGCTTGGTAGCCCCTTCAAGACAGGGCGGCGAGCAGTACTTC
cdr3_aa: CASSLVAPSRQGGEQYF

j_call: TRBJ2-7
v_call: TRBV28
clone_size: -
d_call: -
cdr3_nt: TGTGCCAGCAGGTTAGCCCCTTTCTACGAGCAGTACTTC
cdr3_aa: CASRLAPFYEQYF